Following are 20 T cell receptor beta chains from one sample sequenced in a study of T cell clonality in common variable immunodeficiency. Using immunoSEQ multiplex PCR, the repertoire was profiled, and TCRdb retains in-frame clones only, with some absent. Observed are roughly 34,000 clones, no singletons, with the top ten taking roughly 3%. Sample: peripheral blood mononuclear cells. The receptors come from a person aged 18 to 75 in good health.

This clone was counted many times. The CDR3 end lies 3 residues beyond the end of the read and is filled in from the germline J gene. This rearrangement joins TRBV12-3 or TRBV12-4 to TRBJ2-3; 14 nucleotides agree with TRBD2. The CDR3 is 16 amino acids. The trim removed 3 bases at V and 6 bases at J, leaving 5 bases unmatched. The part of the CDR3 DNA that was read is TGTGCCAGCAGTTTGGGACTAGCGGGAGTCGCGGATACG. It encodes CASSLGLAGVADT. In full, the CDR3 reads CASSLGLAGVADTQYF.

This clone was counted at least ten times. From the germline J gene comes the end of the CDR3, since the read stops 3 residues before it. The V call is TRBV20-1, the J call TRBJ2-3, with D perhaps TRBD2 (7 bases). CDR1 and CDR2 (germline): DFQATT, SNEGSKA (reference sequence). The CDR3 sequence is 16 residues long. V lost 2 bases to trimming and J lost 6 bases, with 21 bases between them. The covered CDR3 bases are TGCAGTGCTAGAAAAAGAAGGGGGAGGGCCGGTGATACG. It is translated as CSARKRRGRAGDT. The full CDR3 sequence reads CSARKRRGRAGDTQYF.

This clone was seen repeatedly, ten times or more. Sequencing ends 3 residues short of the CDR3 end; the germline J gene provides the rest. This chain uses TRBV5-4 with TRBJ2-2; D may match TRBD1 or TRBD2 (6 bases each). Germline CDR1 reads SGHNT; CDR2 reads YYREEE (reference sequence). Trimming removed 4 bases from V and 7 bases from J, with 11 bases in between. The CDR3 spans 13 residues. CDR3 DNA, as far as it was read: TGTGCCAGCAGCCTACAGGGAGGCGGGGAG. Its translation is CASSLQGGGE. In full, the CDR3 reads CASSLQGGGELFF.

This clone was recorded at least ten times. The CDR3 extends 3 residues past the end of the read, so its final part is completed from the germline J gene. This chain joins TRBV28 and TRBJ2-5; 7 nucleotides line up with TRBD1. The CDR3 runs 13 residues. The junction had 5 bases not matched to a gene; V was cut back by 5 bases and J by 5 bases. Germline assignment: CDR1 MDHEN and CDR2 SYDVKM. CDR3 in amino acids: CASSQTGWETQYF. CDR3 bases read: TGTGCCAGCAGTCAGACAGGGTGGGAGACC.

This clone was recorded a few times. The CDR3 is cut off 3 residues early in the read; its end comes from the germline J gene. V usage is TRBV11-3 and J usage is TRBJ2-2; D gene ambiguous. V gave up 2 bases and J gave up 5 bases, with 6 bases separating them. The CDR3 sequence is 13 residues long. Germline loops: CDR1 SGHNT, CDR2 YENEEA. The covered CDR3 bases are TGTGCCAGCAGCTTACAGGAGACCGGGGAG. Translated: CASSLQETGE. From start to end, the CDR3 is CASSLQETGELFF.

This clone was observed many times. Sequencing ends 3 residues short of the CDR3 end; the germline J gene provides the rest. The rearrangement links TRBV6-4 to TRBJ2-3; unclear D gene. Trimming took off 6 bases at V and 4 bases at J, with 14 bases between the two ends. Germline V gene lookup returns CDR1 MRHNA and CDR2 SNTAGT. The CDR3 has 14 amino acids. The sequenced part of the CDR3 DNA is TGTGCCAGCAGCGCCGGGTTGAGCGCAGATACG. This sequence encodes CASSAGLSADT. In full, the CDR3 reads CASSAGLSADTQYF.

This clone was seen many times. With the read ending 3 residues before the CDR3 end, the germline J gene is used to fill in that end. The V gene is TRBV20-1, the J gene TRBJ1-5; TRBD1 matches at 12 bases. The CDR3 length is 19 residues. Germline values: CDR1 DFQATT, CDR2 SNEGSKA (reference sequence). V dropped 3 bases and J dropped 0; count of bases not matched to a gene: 12. The CDR3 reads CSASDSGTGGRGSNQPQHF. CDR3 bases read: TGCAGTGCTAGCGACTCCGGGACAGGGGGCCGGGGTAGCAATCAGCCC.

This clone has ten or more counts. The observed sequence ends 3 residues before the CDR3 terminus, with the missing tail filled in from the germline J gene. The genes are TRBV19 and TRBJ2-3; 9 nucleotides align to TRBD2. The germline gives CDR1 LNHDA, CDR2 SQIVND (reference sequence). This CDR3 region has 18 residues. The V gene end was trimmed by 4 bases and the J gene end by 1 base; junction bases not matched to a gene: 12. CDR3 bases read: TGTGCCAGTAGTACCCTCAGGAGTAGCGGGAGTGGCACAGATACG. Protein: CASSTLRSSGSGTDT. The entire CDR3 is CASSTLRSSGSGTDTQYF.

This clone has ten or more counts. With the read ending 3 residues before the CDR3 end, the germline J gene is used to fill in that end. The chain is built from TRBV20-1 and TRBJ1-6; D is uncertain. The V gene lost 7 bases and the J gene lost 11 bases, with 9 bases spanning the gap. This CDR3 is 10 amino acids long. Germline CDR1 reads DFQATT; CDR2 reads SNEGSKA (reference sequence). The CDR3 bases that were read are TGCAGTGGCGGCTCTCCACCC. Protein sequence: CSGGSPP. The entire CDR3 protein is CSGGSPPLHF.

This clone has at least ten counts. The read terminates 3 residues before the CDR3 end, so the remaining end is supplied by the germline J gene. The chain carries TRBV19 and TRBJ2-3; TRBD2 matches at 10 bases. The CDR3 is 16 residues long. Trimming removed 5 bases from V and 3 bases from J; junction bases left unmatched: 8. Germline V gene sequence: CDR1 LNHDA, CDR2 SQIVND (reference sequence). The part of the CDR3 DNA that was read is TGTGCCAGTAGTGATCTAGCGGGAGCATTGACAGATACG. Residues: CASSDLAGALTDT. The entire CDR3 is CASSDLAGALTDTQYF.

This clone was picked up many times. The CDR3 DNA, read in part, is TGTGCCAGCAGTGGGAACAGGGTTAGCAATCAGCCC. Protein product: CASSGNRVSNQP. The full-length CDR3 reads as CASSGNRVSNQPQHF. The chain couples TRBV2 to TRBJ1-5; D might be TRBD1 (6 bases). Sequencing ends 3 residues short of the CDR3 end; the germline J gene provides the rest. There are 15 residues in the CDR3. Deletions cut 4 bases from V and 0 bases from J, with 10 bases between. CDR1 is SNHLY and CDR2 is FYNNEI in the germline V gene.

This clone was counted many times. The read terminates 3 residues ahead of where the CDR3 ends, so the germline J gene completes it. The chain joins TRBV20-1 to TRBJ2-7; TRBD1 matches at 7 bases. The CDR3 totals 13 residues. V lost 0 bases to trimming and J lost 6 bases; unmatched junction nucleotides: 5. Germline V CDR1 and CDR2: DFQATT, SNEGSKA (reference sequence). The DNA read from the CDR3 is TGCAGTGCTAGAGATCTCAGGGGGTGCGAG. The encoded protein is CSARDLRGCE. The whole CDR3 is CSARDLRGCEQYF.

This clone occurred many times. Read sequence stops 3 residues before the CDR3 end, and the germline J gene provides the missing end. The gene calls are TRBV20-1 and TRBJ2-7; TRBD2 agrees at 10 bases. The CDR3 totals 13 residues. CDR1 is DFQATT and CDR2 is SNEGSKA in the germline V gene (reference sequence). V lost 3 bases to trimming and J lost 2 bases; unmatched junction nucleotides: 1. CDR3 residues: CSARLAGAYEQYF. Incomplete CDR3 DNA: TGCAGTGCTAGGCTAGCGGGAGCCTACGAG.

This clone was seen repeatedly, ten times or more. The CDR3 extends 3 residues past the end of the read, so its final part is completed from the germline J gene. This chain uses TRBV19 with TRBJ1-1; no clear D gene. The V and J ends lost 8 bases and 0 bases respectively, with 10 bases between them. Germline V gene lookup returns CDR1 LNHDA and CDR2 SQIVND (reference sequence). The CDR3 spans 13 residues. CDR3 residues: CASSSTMNTEAFF. The part of the CDR3 DNA that was read is TGTGCCAGTTCATCGACTATGAACACTGAA. The complete variable domain, with remaining parts taken from reference TRBV19 and TRBJ1-1, reads DGGITQSPKYLFRKEGQNVTLSCEQNLNHDAMYWYRQDPGQGLRLIYYSQIVNDFQKGDIAEGYSVSREKKESFPLTVTSAQKNPTAFYLCASSSTMNTEAFFGQGTRLTVV.

This clone was seen at least ten times. The observed sequence ends 3 residues before the CDR3 terminus, with the missing tail filled in from the germline J gene. The chain joins TRBV15 to TRBJ2-3; TRBD2 agrees at 10 bases. The CDR3 totals 17 residues. After removal of 0 bases from V and 2 bases from J, the junction contained 5 bases not matched to a gene. Germline CDR1 and CDR2: LNHNV and YYDKDF (reference sequence). CDR3 protein: CATSREPTSGNTDTQYF. CDR3 DNA (partial): TGTGCCACCAGCAGAGAACCCACTAGCGGGAACACAGATACG.

This clone was found many times. The read stops 3 residues short of the end of the CDR3; the missing end is completed from the germline J gene. This chain links TRBV5-1 with TRBJ2-7; TRBD2 is a possible D gene (6 bases). V gave up 4 bases and J gave up 3 bases, with 14 bases separating them. Germline V CDR1 and CDR2: SGHRS, YFSETQ. The CDR3 contains 14 residues. The CDR3 loop is CASSPGDWNYEQYF. The CDR3 bases that were read are TGCGCCAGCAGCCCCGGGGACTGGAACTACGAG.

This clone was observed at least ten times. This chain's CDR3 is CASSDLSGLLGETQYF. The sequenced CDR3 bases are TGTGCCAGCAGCGATTTATCGGGACTGTTGGGGGAGACC. The chain combines TRBV14 with TRBJ2-5, with a tentative D call TRBD2 (6 bases). The sequenced fragment ends 3 residues before the CDR3 boundary, so the rest is inferred from the germline J gene. Trimming removed 5 bases at V and 5 bases at J, with 21 bases between. This CDR3 contains 16 residues. Germline CDR1 SGHDN, CDR2 FVKESK.

This clone was picked up many times. The read is 3 residues too short to cover the CDR3 end, so that end is filled in from the germline J gene. The chain uses TRBV10-1 and TRBJ2-7; 12 bases map to TRBD2. Germline-derived CDR1 and CDR2 are WNHNN and SYGVQD (reference sequence). V lost 6 bases, J lost 2 bases, and 5 bases stayed unmatched. This CDR3 contains 15 residues. The sequenced CDR3 bases are TGCGCCAGCAGCCGGACTAGCGGGATAACCTACGAG. Protein: CASSRTSGITYE. The full CDR3 sequence reads CASSRTSGITYEQYF.

This clone was seen at least ten times. The read ends 3 residues shy of where the CDR3 ends; the end is completed using the germline J gene. The chain joins TRBV11-2 to TRBJ2-3; D is perhaps TRBD2 (6 bases). The CDR3 sequence is 15 residues long. V lost 3 bases and J 0 bases, leaving 10 bases between the germline ends. In germline, CDR1 is SGHAT, CDR2 FQNNGV. CDR3 DNA (partial): TGTGCCAGCAGCTTGGGTAGCGGTAGCACAGATACG. Protein sequence: CASSLGSGSTDT. The whole CDR3 sequence is CASSLGSGSTDTQYF.

This clone was recorded many times. The read falls 3 residues short of the CDR3 end, and the missing part is taken from the germline J gene. J is TRBJ2-4 and V is TRBV11-2; TRBD2 agrees at 7 bases. V was pared by 5 bases and J by 7 bases, with 5 bases of the junction left unmatched. CDR3 size: 13 residues. Germline V gives CDR1 SGHAT, CDR2 FQNNGV. This chain's CDR3 is CASSGGGWNIQYF. CDR3 DNA (partial): TGTGCCAGCAGCGGGGGGGGGTGGAACATT.